The rows below give T cell receptor beta chains drawn from one sample of a study of radiotherapy plus CTLA-4 blockade in lung cancer. Generated by immunoSEQ multiplex PCR, the TCRdb table keeps only in-frame clones and is missing some. Of 80,000 to 100,000 clones detected, 80% to 90% appear once; the ten largest clones hold 4.5% to 5%. Specimen: peripheral blood, collected from a patient treated with radiotherapy plus ipilimumab. These receptors originate from a human donor with non-small cell lung cancer that progressed on radiotherapy plus ipilimumab. Each CDR3 is given with its conserved first and last residue. Fields, in order: V gene, D gene, clone size, J gene, CDR3 DNA, CDR3 protein. The D gene is left open where the match is weak. The size field is filled for only some rows; it gives once, few, many or a size class.

>TRBV5-1|NA|once|TRBJ1-2
TGCGCCAGCAGCCCCGTAGGGCTTGGCTACACCTTC
CASSPVGLGYTF
>TRBV29-1|TRBD2|NA|TRBJ2-1
TGCAGCGTTGGGCCGGGAGGGTACAATGAGCAGTTCTTC
CSVGPGGYNEQFF
>TRBV4-2|TRBD2|NA|TRBJ2-1
TGTGCCAGCAGCCAAGAGCTTCCGGGACTAGCGTGGGGAGGTGAGCAGTTCTTC
CASSQELPGLAWGGEQFF
>TRBV7-9|NA|NA|TRBJ2-5
TGTGCCAGCAGCTTGGAGCGGGTTCAAGAGACCCAGTACTTC
CASSLERVQETQYF
>TRBV6-1|TRBD1|NA|TRBJ2-7
TGTGCCAGCAGTACCCGGGGACAGCTAGTCGACGAGCAGTACTTC
CASSTRGQLVDEQYF
>TRBV21-1|NA|NA|TRBJ1-5
TGTGCCAGCAGCCCCCCAGGGACAGTTATTGATAGCAATCAGCCCCAGCATTTT
CASSPPGTVIDSNQPQHF
>TRBV6-6|NA|NA|TRBJ1-3
TGTGCCAGCCTCGGGCCAGTCTCAGGAAACACCATATATTTT
CASLGPVSGNTIYF
>TRBV27|NA|NA|TRBJ2-7
TGTGCCAGCAGTTCGAGGGGGCACCGGAGGGGACTACCCTACGAGCAGTACTTC
CASSSRGHRRGLPYEQYF
>TRBV6-6|TRBD2|NA|TRBJ2-7
TGTGCCAGCAGTTGGGTAGCGGGAGGGCGCGAGCAGTACTTC
CASSWVAGGREQYF
>TRBV9|NA|NA|TRBJ1-4
TGTGCCAGCAGCCCAACCGGGCTGGAAAAACTGTTTTTT
CASSPTGLEKLFF
>TRBV6-1|NA|once|TRBJ1-2
TGTGCCAGCAGTGAAGCCCGGGCAGCTATCATAACCCGGAACTATGGCTACACCTTC
CASSEARAAIITRNYGYTF
>TRBV6-1|NA|once|TRBJ2-5
TGTGCCATCGCCCTCGCTGAGACCCAGTACTTC
CAIALAETQYF
>TRBV5-1|NA|NA|TRBJ1-5
TGCGCCAGCAGCTTGGAAGGGGTGGATCAGCCCCAGCATTTT
CASSLEGVDQPQHF
>TRBV5-4|NA|NA|TRBJ1-4
TGTGCCAGCAGCTTGGGAGGGGGGGCGGCTAATGAAAAACTGTTTTTT
CASSLGGGAANEKLFF
>TRBV21-1|NA|NA|TRBJ2-5
TGTGCCAGCAGGGGAAGGGAGGTTCAAGAGACCCAGTACTTC
CASRGREVQETQYF
>TRBV2|NA|NA|TRBJ2-1
TGTGCCAGCAGTGCGATTACGGGGGGCCCCTACAATGAGCAGTTCTTC
CASSAITGGPYNEQFF
>TRBV6-6|TRBD1|NA|TRBJ2-1
TGTGCCAGCAGTTACTCGACAGGGGGAAAGAGTTTCTTC
CASSYSTGGKSFF
>TRBV6-4|NA|once|TRBJ2-2
TGTGCCAGCAGTCTCAATTGGAACACCGGGGAGCTGTTTTTT
CASSLNWNTGELFF
>TRBV6-1|NA|NA|TRBJ1-1
TGTGCCAGCAGACCGATTGGGCAGGGACATCCTGAAGCTTTCTTT
CASRPIGQGHPEAFF
>TRBV5-4|NA|NA|TRBJ2-2
TGTGCCAGCACAACCGGGAGCCTTATTCACACCGGGGAGCTGTTTTTT
CASTTGSLIHTGELFF
>TRBV11-2|NA|few|TRBJ2-5
TGTGCCAGCAGCTTACAGCTAGCCCAAGAGACCCAGTACTTC
CASSLQLAQETQYF
>TRBV7-9|NA|NA|TRBJ2-3
TGTGCCAGCAGCTTAGACTCGGATACGCAGTATTTT
CASSLDSDTQYF
>TRBV6-1|NA|NA|TRBJ1-1
TGTGCCAGCAGTGAAGGCGGTCGGCTCACTGAAGCTTTCTTT
CASSEGGRLTEAFF